This T cell receptor (beta chain) was profiled in a study of PD-1 blockade in mismatch repair-deficient tumors. Mismatch repair deficiency was confirmed in all patients, by PCR or immunohistochemistry. TCRdb's table, derived via immunoSEQ multiplex PCR, lists solely in-frame clones and lacks some. There are under 50,000 clones in the sample; more than 65% occur only once, and about 3.5% lies in the top ten. The sequenced sample was PBMCs, obtained before pembrolizumab treatment. The receptor was derived from an adult with mismatch repair-deficient cancer.

CDR3 bases: TGTGCCAGCAGGCGGGGACAGCAAGAGACCCAGTACTTC. Translation: CASRRGQQETQYF. The J gene is TRBJ2-5, the V gene TRBV6-1; possible D gene TRBD1, 7 bases. CDR1 is MNHNS, CDR2 SASEGT, per germline. V lost 6 bases, J lost 2 bases, and 10 bases lay in between. The CDR3 contains 13 residues.